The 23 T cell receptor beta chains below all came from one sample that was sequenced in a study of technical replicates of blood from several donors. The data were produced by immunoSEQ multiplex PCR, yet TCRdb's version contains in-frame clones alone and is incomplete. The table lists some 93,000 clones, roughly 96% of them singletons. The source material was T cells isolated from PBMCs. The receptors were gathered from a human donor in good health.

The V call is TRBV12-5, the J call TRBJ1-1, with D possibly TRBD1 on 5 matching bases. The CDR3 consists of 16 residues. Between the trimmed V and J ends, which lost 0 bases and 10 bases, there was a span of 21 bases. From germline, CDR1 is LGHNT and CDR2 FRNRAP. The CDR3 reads CASGLVLGQGLLGAFF. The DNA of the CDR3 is TGTGCTAGTGGTTTGGTACTCGGGCAGGGACTTTTGGGAGCTTTCTTT.

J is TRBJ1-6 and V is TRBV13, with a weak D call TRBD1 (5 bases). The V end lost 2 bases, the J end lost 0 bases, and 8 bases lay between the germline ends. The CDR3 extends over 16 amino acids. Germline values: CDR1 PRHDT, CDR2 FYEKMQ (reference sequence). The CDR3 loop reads CASSLQGSSYNSPLHF. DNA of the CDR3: TGTGCCAGCAGCTTACAGGGAAGCTCCTATAATTCACCCCTCCACTTT. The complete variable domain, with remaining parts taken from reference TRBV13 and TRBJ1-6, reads AAGVIQSPRHLIKEKRETATLKCYPIPRHDTVYWYQQGPGQDPQFLISFYEKMQSDKGSIPDRFSAQQFSDYHSELNMSSLELGDSALYFCASSLQGSSYNSPLHFGNGTRLTVT.

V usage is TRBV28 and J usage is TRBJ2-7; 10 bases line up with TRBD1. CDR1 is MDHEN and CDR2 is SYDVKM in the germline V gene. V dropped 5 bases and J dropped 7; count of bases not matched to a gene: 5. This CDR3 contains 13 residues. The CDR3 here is CASSDRGRLEQYF. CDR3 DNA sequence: TGTGCCAGCAGTGACAGGGGGCGCTTGGAGCAGTACTTC.

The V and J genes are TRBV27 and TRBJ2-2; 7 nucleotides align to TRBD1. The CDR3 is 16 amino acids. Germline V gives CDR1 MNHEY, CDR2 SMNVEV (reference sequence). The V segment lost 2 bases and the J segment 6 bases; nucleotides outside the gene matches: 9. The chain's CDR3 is CASSLGYRGRSGELFF. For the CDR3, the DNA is TGTGCCAGCAGTTTAGGATACAGGGGTAGATCCGGGGAGCTGTTTTTT.

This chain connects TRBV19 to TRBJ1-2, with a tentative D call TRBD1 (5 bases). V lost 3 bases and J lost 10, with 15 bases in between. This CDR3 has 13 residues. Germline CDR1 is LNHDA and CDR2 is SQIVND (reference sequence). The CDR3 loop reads CASSMEMDTDYTF. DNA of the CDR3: TGTGCCAGTAGTATGGAAATGGACACGGACTACACCTTC. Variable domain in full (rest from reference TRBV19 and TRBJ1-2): DGGITQSPKYLFRKEGQNVTLSCEQNLNHDAMYWYRQDPGQGLRLIYYSQIVNDFQKGDIAEGYSVSREKKESFPLTVTSAQKNPTAFYLCASSMEMDTDYTFGSGTRLTVV.

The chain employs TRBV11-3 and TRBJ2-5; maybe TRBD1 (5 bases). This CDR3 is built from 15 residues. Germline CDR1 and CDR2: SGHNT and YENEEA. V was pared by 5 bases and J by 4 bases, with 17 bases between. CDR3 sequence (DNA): TGTGCCAGCAGCGACCACCAGGGTACAGGAGAGACCCAGTACTTC. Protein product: CASSDHQGTGETQYF.

The CDR3 DNA follows: TGCGCCAGCAGCTTGGTTGGGGGCAGGTCCGACACTGAAGCTTTCTTT. Translating gives CASSLVGGRSDTEAFF. The chain has TRBV5-1 and TRBJ1-1; possibly TRBD1 for D (6 bases). Germline CDR1 and CDR2: SGHRS and YFSETQ. The CDR3 has 16 residues. The V end lost 0 bases, the J end lost 3 bases, and 15 bases lay between the germline ends.

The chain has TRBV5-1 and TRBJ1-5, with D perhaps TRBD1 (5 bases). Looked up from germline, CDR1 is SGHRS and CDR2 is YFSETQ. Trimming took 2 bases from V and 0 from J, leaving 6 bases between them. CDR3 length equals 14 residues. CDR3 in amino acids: CASSLGVSNQPQHF. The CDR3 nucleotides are TGCGCCAGCAGCTTAGGGGTTAGCAATCAGCCCCAGCATTTT.

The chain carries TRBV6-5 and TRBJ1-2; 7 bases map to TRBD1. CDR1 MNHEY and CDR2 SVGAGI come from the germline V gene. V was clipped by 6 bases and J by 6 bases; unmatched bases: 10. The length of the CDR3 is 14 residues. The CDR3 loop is CASSRPGQVNGYTF. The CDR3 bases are TGTGCCAGCAGCCGCCCCGGACAGGTCAATGGCTACACCTTC.

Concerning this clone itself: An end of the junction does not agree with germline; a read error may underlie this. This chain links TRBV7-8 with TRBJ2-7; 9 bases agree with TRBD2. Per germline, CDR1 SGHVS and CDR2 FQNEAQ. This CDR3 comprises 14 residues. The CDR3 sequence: CASSLVLGREGPNF. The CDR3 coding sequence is TGTGCCAGCAGCTTAGTTTTAGGGCGGGAGGGCCCAAACTTC.

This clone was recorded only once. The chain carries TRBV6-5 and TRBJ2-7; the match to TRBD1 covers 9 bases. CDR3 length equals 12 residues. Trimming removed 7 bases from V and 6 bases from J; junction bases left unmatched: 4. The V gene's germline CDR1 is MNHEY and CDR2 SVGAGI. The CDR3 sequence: CASTTTGGEQYF. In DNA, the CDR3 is TGTGCCAGCACTACGACAGGGGGCGAGCAGTACTTC.

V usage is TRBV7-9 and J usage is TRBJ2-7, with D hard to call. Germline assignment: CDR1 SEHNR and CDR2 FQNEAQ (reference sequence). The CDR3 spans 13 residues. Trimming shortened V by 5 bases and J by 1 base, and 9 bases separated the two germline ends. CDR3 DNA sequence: TGTGCCAGCAGCACAACGGGTTCCTACGAGCAGTACTTC. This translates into CASSTTGSYEQYF.

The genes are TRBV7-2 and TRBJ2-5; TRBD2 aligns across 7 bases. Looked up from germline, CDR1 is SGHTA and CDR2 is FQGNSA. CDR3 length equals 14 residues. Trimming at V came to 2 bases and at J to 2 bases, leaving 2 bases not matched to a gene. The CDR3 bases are TGTGCCAGCAGCTTATTGGGACTACAAGAGACCCAGTACTTC. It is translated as CASSLLGLQETQYF.

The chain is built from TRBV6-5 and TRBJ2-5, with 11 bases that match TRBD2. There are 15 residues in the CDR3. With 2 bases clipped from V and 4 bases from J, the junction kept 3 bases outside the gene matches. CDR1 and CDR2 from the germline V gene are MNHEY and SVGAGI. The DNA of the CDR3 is TGTGCCAGCAGTTACCTAGCGGGGGGTGGAGAGACCCAGTACTTC. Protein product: CASSYLAGGGETQYF.

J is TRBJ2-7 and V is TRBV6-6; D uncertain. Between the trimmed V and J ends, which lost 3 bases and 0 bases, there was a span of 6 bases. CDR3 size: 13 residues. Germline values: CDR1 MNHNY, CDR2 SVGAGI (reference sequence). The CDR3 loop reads CASSYILSYEQYF. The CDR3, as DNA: TGTGCCAGCAGTTATATACTCTCCTACGAGCAGTACTTC.

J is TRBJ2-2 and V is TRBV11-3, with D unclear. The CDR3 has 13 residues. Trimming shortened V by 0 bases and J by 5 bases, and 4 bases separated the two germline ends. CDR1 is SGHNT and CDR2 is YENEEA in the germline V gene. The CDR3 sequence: CASSLEETGELFF. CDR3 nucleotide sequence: TGTGCCAGCAGCTTAGAAGAGACCGGGGAGCTGTTTTTT.

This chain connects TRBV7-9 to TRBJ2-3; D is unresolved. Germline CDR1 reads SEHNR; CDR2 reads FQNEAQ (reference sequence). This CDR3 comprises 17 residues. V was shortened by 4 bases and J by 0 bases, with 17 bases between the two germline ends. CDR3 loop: CASSSLPLGPSTDTQYF. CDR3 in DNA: TGTGCCAGCAGCTCACTACCCCTAGGCCCTAGCACAGATACGCAGTATTTT.

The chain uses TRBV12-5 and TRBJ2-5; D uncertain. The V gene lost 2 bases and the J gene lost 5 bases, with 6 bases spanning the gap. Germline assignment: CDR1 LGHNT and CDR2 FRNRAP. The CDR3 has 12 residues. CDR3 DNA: TGTGCTAGTGGTTTGTCCCCGGAGACCCAGTACTTC. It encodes CASGLSPETQYF.

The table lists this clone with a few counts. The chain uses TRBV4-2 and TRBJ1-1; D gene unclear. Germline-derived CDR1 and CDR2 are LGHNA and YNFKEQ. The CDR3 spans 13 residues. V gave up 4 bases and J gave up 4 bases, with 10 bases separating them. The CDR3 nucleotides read TGTGCCAGCAGCCCTAGACGAAGCACTGAAGCTTTCTTT. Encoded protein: CASSPRRSTEAFF.

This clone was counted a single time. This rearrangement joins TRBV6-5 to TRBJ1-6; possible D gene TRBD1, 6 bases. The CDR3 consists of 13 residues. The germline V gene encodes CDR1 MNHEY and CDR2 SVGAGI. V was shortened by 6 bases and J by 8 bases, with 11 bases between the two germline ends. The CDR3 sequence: CASSFSGDSPLHF. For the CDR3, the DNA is TGTGCCAGCAGCTTTTCAGGGGATTCACCCCTCCACTTT.

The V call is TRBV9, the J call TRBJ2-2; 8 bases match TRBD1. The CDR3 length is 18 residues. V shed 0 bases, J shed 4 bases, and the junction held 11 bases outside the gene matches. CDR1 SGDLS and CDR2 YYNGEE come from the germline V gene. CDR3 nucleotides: TGTGCCAGCAGCGTAGGGGCAGGGGGCGTAATTAGCACCGGGGAGCTGTTTTTT. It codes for CASSVGAGGVISTGELFF.

In DNA, the CDR3 is TGTGCCAGCAGTGTAACACAGGTCGTGAACACTGAAGCTTTCTTT. This gives the protein CASSVTQVVNTEAFF. This chain joins TRBV28 and TRBJ1-1; D is perhaps TRBD1 (5 bases). In germline, CDR1 is MDHEN, CDR2 SYDVKM. Trimming removed 5 bases from V and 0 bases from J, with 13 bases in between. This CDR3 comprises 15 residues.

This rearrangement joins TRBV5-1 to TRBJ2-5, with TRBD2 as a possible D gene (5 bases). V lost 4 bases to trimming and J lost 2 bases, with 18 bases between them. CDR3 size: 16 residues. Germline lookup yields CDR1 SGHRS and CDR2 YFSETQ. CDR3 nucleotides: TGCGCCAGCAGCAATGGACTCTCTTTATCACAAGAGACCCAGTACTTC. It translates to CASSNGLSLSQETQYF.